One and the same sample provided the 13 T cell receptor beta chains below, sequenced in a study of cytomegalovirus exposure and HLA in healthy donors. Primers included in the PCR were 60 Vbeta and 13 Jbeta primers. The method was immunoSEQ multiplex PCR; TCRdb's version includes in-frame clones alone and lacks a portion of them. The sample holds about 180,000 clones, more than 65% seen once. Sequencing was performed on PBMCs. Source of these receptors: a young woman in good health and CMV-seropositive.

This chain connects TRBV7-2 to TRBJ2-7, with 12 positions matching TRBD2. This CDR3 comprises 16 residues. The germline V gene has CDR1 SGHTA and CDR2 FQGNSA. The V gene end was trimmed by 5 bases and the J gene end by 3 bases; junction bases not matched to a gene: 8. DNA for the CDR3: TGTGCCAGCAGCCGAGCTAGCGGGGGGGCCGTCTACGAGCAGTACTTC. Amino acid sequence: CASSRASGGAVYEQYF. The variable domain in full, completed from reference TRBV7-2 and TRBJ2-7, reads GAGVSQSPSNKVTEKGKDVELRCDPISGHTALYWYRQSLGQGLEFLIYFQGNSAPDKSGLPSDRFSAERTGGSVSTLTIQRTQQEDSAVYLCASSRASGGAVYEQYFGPGTRLTVT.

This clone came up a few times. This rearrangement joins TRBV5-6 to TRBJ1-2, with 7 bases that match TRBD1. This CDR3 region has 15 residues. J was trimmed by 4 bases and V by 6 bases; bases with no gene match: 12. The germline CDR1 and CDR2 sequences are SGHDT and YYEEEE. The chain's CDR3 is CASTAFRDSIYGYTF. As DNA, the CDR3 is TGTGCCAGCACCGCGTTCAGGGACAGTATCTATGGCTACACCTTC. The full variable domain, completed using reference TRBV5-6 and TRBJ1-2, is DAGVTQSPTHLIKTRGQQVTLRCSPKSGHDTVSWYQQALGQGPQFIFQYYEEEERQRGNFPDRFSGHQFPNYSSELNVNALLLGDSALYLCASTAFRDSIYGYTFGSGTRLTVV.

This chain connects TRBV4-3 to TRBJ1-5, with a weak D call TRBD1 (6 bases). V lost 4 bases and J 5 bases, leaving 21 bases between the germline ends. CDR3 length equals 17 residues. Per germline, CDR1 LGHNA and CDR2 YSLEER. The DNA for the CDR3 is TGCGCCAGCAGCCCCTCCACTATTCAGGGGAGGGATCAGCCCCAGCATTTT. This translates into CASSPSTIQGRDQPQHF.

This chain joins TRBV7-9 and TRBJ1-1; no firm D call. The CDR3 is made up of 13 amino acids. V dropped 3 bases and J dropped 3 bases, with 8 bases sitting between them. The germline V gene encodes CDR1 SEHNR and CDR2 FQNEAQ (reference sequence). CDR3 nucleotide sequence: TGTGCCAGCAGCTTGAGGTCCGACACTGAAGCTTTCTTT. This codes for CASSLRSDTEAFF.

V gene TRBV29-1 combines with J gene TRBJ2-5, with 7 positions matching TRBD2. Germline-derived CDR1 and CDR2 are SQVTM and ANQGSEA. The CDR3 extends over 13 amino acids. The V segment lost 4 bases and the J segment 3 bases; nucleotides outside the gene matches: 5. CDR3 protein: CSVGWGGEETQYF. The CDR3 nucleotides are TGCAGCGTTGGCTGGGGGGGGGAAGAGACCCAGTACTTC.

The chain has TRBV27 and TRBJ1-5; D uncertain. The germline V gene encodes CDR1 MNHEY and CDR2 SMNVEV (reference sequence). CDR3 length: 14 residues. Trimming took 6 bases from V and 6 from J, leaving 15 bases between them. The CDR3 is CASSPRGGFQPQHF. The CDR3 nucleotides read TGTGCCAGCAGCCCCCGAGGAGGGTTTCAGCCCCAGCATTTT.

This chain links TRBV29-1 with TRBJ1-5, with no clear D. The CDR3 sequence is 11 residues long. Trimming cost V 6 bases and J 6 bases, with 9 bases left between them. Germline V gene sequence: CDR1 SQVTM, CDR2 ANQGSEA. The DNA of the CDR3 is TGCAGCGTGTGGTGCGGTCAGCCCCAGCATTTT. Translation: CSVWCGQPQHF.

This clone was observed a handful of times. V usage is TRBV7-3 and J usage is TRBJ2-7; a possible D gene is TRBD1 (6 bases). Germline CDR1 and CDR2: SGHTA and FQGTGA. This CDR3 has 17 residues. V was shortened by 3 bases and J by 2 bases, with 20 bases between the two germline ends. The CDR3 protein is CASSFHRESIHPYEQYF. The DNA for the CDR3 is TGTGCCAGCAGCTTCCACAGGGAATCCATTCACCCCTACGAGCAGTACTTC.

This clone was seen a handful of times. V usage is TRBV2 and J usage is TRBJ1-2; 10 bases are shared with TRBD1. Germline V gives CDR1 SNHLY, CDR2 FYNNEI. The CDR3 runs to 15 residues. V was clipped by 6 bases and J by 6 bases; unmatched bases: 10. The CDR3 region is CASRQTGGRFHGYTF. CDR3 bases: TGTGCCAGCAGACAGACAGGGGGCAGATTCCATGGCTACACCTTC.

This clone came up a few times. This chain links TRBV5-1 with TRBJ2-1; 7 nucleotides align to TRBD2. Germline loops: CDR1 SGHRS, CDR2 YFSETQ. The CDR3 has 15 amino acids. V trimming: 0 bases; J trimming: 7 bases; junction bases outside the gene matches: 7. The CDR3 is CASSLGGRSGNEQFF. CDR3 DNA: TGCGCCAGCAGCTTGGGCGGGAGAAGCGGGAATGAGCAGTTCTTC.

CDR3 residues: CATSSGTEAVLTF. CDR3 DNA: TGTGCCACCAGCAGCGGGACAGAAGCCGTCCTGACTTTC. The chain links TRBV15 to TRBJ2-6, with 7 bases matching TRBD1. This CDR3 comprises 13 residues. Germline trimming cut 3 bases from V and 12 bases from J; bases unmatched to any gene: 5. The germline V gene encodes CDR1 LNHNV and CDR2 YYDKDF (reference sequence).

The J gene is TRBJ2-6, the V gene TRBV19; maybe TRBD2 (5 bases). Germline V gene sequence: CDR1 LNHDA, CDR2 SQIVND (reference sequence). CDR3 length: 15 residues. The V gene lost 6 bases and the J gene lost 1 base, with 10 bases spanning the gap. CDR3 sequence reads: CASRLGASGANVLTF. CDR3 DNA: TGTGCCAGTAGGTTGGGAGCGTCTGGGGCCAACGTCCTGACTTTC.

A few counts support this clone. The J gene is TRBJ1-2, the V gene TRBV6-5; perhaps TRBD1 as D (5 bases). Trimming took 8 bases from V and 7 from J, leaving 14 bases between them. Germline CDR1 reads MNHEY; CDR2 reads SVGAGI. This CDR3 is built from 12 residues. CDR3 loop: CASRRKGSGYTF. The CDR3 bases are TGTGCCAGCCGACGAAAGGGGTCTGGCTACACCTTC.